The 8 T cell receptor beta chains presented below share a single source sample, sequenced in a study of T cell responses to AZD1222 COVID-19 vaccine. Profiled with immunoSEQ multiplex PCR; TCRdb holds only in-frame clones, not every one. The table records 75,000 to 90,000 clones, 91% of them present only once. The material sequenced was peripheral blood, taken 28 days after the second AZD1222 dose. The receptors were gathered from an adult who received the AZD1222 COVID-19 vaccine.

The V gene is TRBV11-2, the J gene TRBJ1-2, with D possibly TRBD1 on 5 matching bases. The CDR3 sequence is 14 residues long. V lost 3 bases, J lost 2 bases, and 10 bases lay in between. The germline gives CDR1 SGHAT, CDR2 FQNNGV. CDR3 nucleotide sequence: TGTGCCAGCAGCTTCGGGGGGACGAACTATGGCTACACCTTC. Amino acid sequence: CASSFGGTNYGYTF.

This chain connects TRBV29-1 to TRBJ2-7; D is unresolved. Trimming removed 6 bases from V and 5 bases from J, with 8 bases in between. There are 10 residues in the CDR3. Germline V CDR1 and CDR2: SQVTM, ANQGSEA. This CDR3 reads CSVTLDEQYF. CDR3 bases: TGCAGCGTGACACTGGACGAGCAGTACTTC.

This chain connects TRBV5-1 to TRBJ1-6; D perhaps matches TRBD1 (5 bases). From germline, CDR1 is SGHRS and CDR2 YFSETQ. Trimming cost V 0 bases and J 2 bases, with 12 bases left between them. CDR3 length: 17 amino acids. The CDR3 DNA sequence: TGCGCCAGCAGCTTGGAAGGGGAGGGAACCTATAATTCACCCCTCCACTTT. Its protein is CASSLEGEGTYNSPLHF.

V gene TRBV10-1 combines with J gene TRBJ2-3; TRBD2 matches 8 bases. The ends lost 3 bases at V and 2 bases at J; junction bases unmatched: 4. The CDR3 spans 15 residues. Germline loops: CDR1 WNHNN, CDR2 SYGVQD (reference sequence). In nucleotides, the CDR3 is TGCGCCAGCAGTGAAACGGGGGGGAACACAGATACGCAGTATTTT. Encoded protein: CASSETGGNTDTQYF.

CDR3 DNA sequence: TGTGCCACCGGGACAGGAGATTCACCCCTCCACTTT. Translated: CATGTGDSPLHF. The chain carries TRBV10-3 and TRBJ1-6; 8 bases align to TRBD1. J lost 8 bases, V lost 10 bases, and 4 bases had no gene match. There are 12 residues in the CDR3. Germline V gene data show CDR1 as ENHRY and CDR2 as SYGVKD.

In this sample, this clone turned up once. V and J are TRBV5-1 and TRBJ2-1; TRBD2 matches 10 bases. The CDR3 sequence is 15 residues long. Germline CDR1 is SGHRS and CDR2 is YFSETQ. After removal of 4 bases from V and 9 bases from J, the junction contained 10 bases not matched to a gene. CDR3 in DNA: TGCGCCAGCAGCATTACTAGCGGGACGATCGGTGAGCAGTTCTTC. Translated: CASSITSGTIGEQFF. Supplemented by reference TRBV5-1 and TRBJ2-1, the full variable domain reads KAGVTQTPRYLIKTRGQQVTLSCSPISGHRSVSWYQQTPGQGLQFLFEYFSETQRNKGNFPGRFSGRQFSNSRSEMNVSTLELGDSALYLCASSITSGTIGEQFFGPGTRLTVL.

The chain is built from TRBV9 and TRBJ2-7, with D possibly being TRBD1 (6 bases). Deletions cut 3 bases from V and 3 bases from J, with 10 bases between. Germline lookup yields CDR1 SGDLS and CDR2 YYNGEE. The CDR3 sequence is 13 residues long. DNA of the CDR3: TGTGCCAGCAGCGCAAGACAGGACTACGAGCAGTACTTC. This sequence encodes CASSARQDYEQYF.

The chain couples TRBV6-4 to TRBJ2-3; D not resolved. V shed 8 bases and J shed 2 bases, with 11 bases lying between them. This CDR3 is built from 13 residues. Germline V lookup: CDR1 MRHNA, CDR2 SNTAGT. CDR3: CASAPGSTDTQYF. CDR3 in DNA: TGTGCCAGCGCCCCCGGATCCACAGATACGCAGTATTTT.